This is a list of T cell receptor beta chains from one sample in a study of breast tumors, draining lymph nodes, adjacent tissues. TCRdb processed the multiplex PCR reads anew with MiXCR; each CDR3 protein has one entry. Of more than 20,000 distinct CDR3 sequences listed, 23% were seen once; the top ten hold less than 15%. Material: breast tumor tissue. These receptor sequences come from a female donor with breast cancer. Some clones in this sample may be carry-over from other donors' samples. The CDR3 runs from the conserved cysteine through the conserved F or W. D genes are given only for firm matches. Some rows mark clone size as missing; the rest say once, few, many or name a class of expanded clone.

d_call: NA; clone_size: NA; cdr3_length: 14; v_call: TRBV27; j_call: TRBJ2-7; cdr3_aa: CASSSLGQSYEQYF; cdr3_nt: TGTGCCAGCAGTTCACTCGGACAATCCTACGAGCAGTACTTC
d_call: NA; clone_size: many; cdr3_length: 15; v_call: TRBV30; j_call: TRBJ1-2; cdr3_aa: CAWSLSGTLLYGYTF; cdr3_nt: TGTGCCTGGAGTCTTTCAGGGACCTTGTTATATGGCTACACCTTC
d_call: NA; clone_size: NA; cdr3_length: 19; v_call: TRBV3-1; j_call: TRBJ1-2; cdr3_aa: CASSQDRRGRSPANYGYTF; cdr3_nt: TGTGCCAGCAGCCAAGATCGTAGGGGCAGATCTCCGGCAAACTATGGCTACACCTTC
d_call: NA; clone_size: NA; cdr3_length: 15; v_call: TRBV7-6; j_call: TRBJ1-6; cdr3_aa: CASSEAGTSDSPLHF; cdr3_nt: TGTGCCAGCAGTGAAGCCGGGACAAGTGATTCACCCCTCCACTTT
d_call: TRBD2; clone_size: many; cdr3_length: 15; v_call: TRBV7-2; j_call: TRBJ2-7; cdr3_aa: CASTLAGGNSYEQYF; cdr3_nt: TGTGCCAGCACCTTAGCGGGAGGCAACTCCTACGAGCAGTACTTC
d_call: NA; clone_size: few; cdr3_length: 13; v_call: TRBV28; j_call: TRBJ2-2; cdr3_aa: CASLTGNTGELFF; cdr3_nt: TGTGCCAGCTTAACAGGGAACACCGGGGAGCTGTTTTTT
d_call: NA; clone_size: NA; cdr3_length: 16; v_call: TRBV6-6; j_call: TRBJ1-2; cdr3_aa: CASSYRDPEREYGYTF; cdr3_nt: TGTGCCAGCAGTTACAGGGACCCTGAGCGGGAGTATGGCTACACCTTC
d_call: TRBD1; clone_size: many; cdr3_length: 12; v_call: TRBV10-3; j_call: TRBJ2-7; cdr3_aa: CAIRETGGEQYF; cdr3_nt: TGTGCCATCAGGGAGACAGGGGGCGAGCAGTACTTC
d_call: NA; clone_size: NA; cdr3_length: 14; v_call: TRBV7-3; j_call: TRBJ2-3; cdr3_aa: CASSLAGRGDTQYF; cdr3_nt: TGTGCCAGCAGCTTAGCGGGGCGAGGAGATACGCAGTATTTT
d_call: NA; clone_size: many; cdr3_length: 13; v_call: TRBV24-1; j_call: TRBJ1-2; cdr3_aa: CATSDLESHGYTF; cdr3_nt: TGTGCCACCAGTGATTTGGAGAGCCATGGCTACACCTTC
d_call: NA; clone_size: many; cdr3_length: 15; v_call: TRBV7-8; j_call: TRBJ2-2; cdr3_aa: CASSPYTGLTGELFF; cdr3_nt: TGTGCCAGCAGCCCGTACACAGGGTTAACCGGGGAGCTGTTTTTT
d_call: TRBD2; clone_size: many; cdr3_length: 14; v_call: TRBV20-1; j_call: TRBJ2-4; cdr3_aa: CSAREEAGGNIQYF; cdr3_nt: TGCAGTGCTAGAGAGGAAGCGGGAGGGAACATTCAGTACTTC
d_call: NA; clone_size: many; cdr3_length: 13; v_call: TRBV20-1; j_call: TRBJ1-2; cdr3_aa: CSARVRGNYGYTF; cdr3_nt: TGCAGTGCTAGAGTCCGAGGGAACTATGGCTACACCTTC
d_call: NA; clone_size: NA; cdr3_length: 12; v_call: TRBV20-1; j_call: TRBJ1-2; cdr3_aa: CSARDMPDGYTF; cdr3_nt: TGCAGTGCTAGAGATATGCCAGATGGCTACACCTTC
d_call: TRBD1; clone_size: many; cdr3_length: 14; v_call: TRBV5-1; j_call: TRBJ2-7; cdr3_aa: CASSPRDSRNEQYF; cdr3_nt: TGCGCCAGCAGCCCCCGGGACAGTAGAAACGAGCAGTACTTC
d_call: NA; clone_size: medium-sized; cdr3_length: 13; v_call: TRBV10-3; j_call: TRBJ2-7; cdr3_aa: CAIRAGQFYEQYF; cdr3_nt: TGTGCCATCAGGGCGGGACAATTCTACGAGCAGTACTTC
d_call: TRBD1; clone_size: NA; cdr3_length: 14; v_call: TRBV20-1; j_call: TRBJ2-7; cdr3_aa: CSASRLGQGHEQYF; cdr3_nt: TGCAGTGCTAGTCGTCTGGGACAGGGCCACGAGCAGTACTTC
d_call: NA; clone_size: many; cdr3_length: 17; v_call: TRBV4-2; j_call: TRBJ2-1; cdr3_aa: CASSQNFRQSSYNEQFF; cdr3_nt: TGTGCCAGCAGCCAAAACTTCAGACAGAGCTCCTACAATGAGCAGTTCTTC
d_call: NA; clone_size: many; cdr3_length: 16; v_call: TRBV6-1; j_call: TRBJ2-4; cdr3_aa: CASSERIAIDKNIQYF; cdr3_nt: TGTGCCAGCAGTGAGAGGATAGCCATTGACAAAAACATTCAGTACTTC
d_call: NA; clone_size: medium-sized; cdr3_length: 17; v_call: TRBV3-1; j_call: TRBJ2-5; cdr3_aa: CASRLLGAGQQQETQYF; cdr3_nt: TGTGCCAGCAGACTTCTTGGGGCAGGGCAGCAGCAAGAGACCCAGTACTTC
d_call: NA; clone_size: many; cdr3_length: 14; v_call: TRBV4-1; j_call: TRBJ2-2; cdr3_aa: CASSLGQNTGELFF; cdr3_nt: TGCGCCAGCAGCCTGGGACAGAACACCGGGGAGCTGTTTTTT
d_call: NA; clone_size: many; cdr3_length: 15; v_call: TRBV5-4; j_call: TRBJ2-7; cdr3_aa: CASSLGGGGPYEQYF; cdr3_nt: TGTGCCAGCAGCTTGGGGGGAGGCGGGCCCTACGAGCAGTACTTC
d_call: NA; clone_size: NA; cdr3_length: 18; v_call: TRBV15; j_call: TRBJ1-6; cdr3_aa: CATSRGGQPFSSDSPLHF; cdr3_nt: TGTGCCACCAGCAGAGGCGGACAGCCCTTTAGTTCGGATTCACCCCTCCACTTT
d_call: TRBD2; clone_size: medium-sized; cdr3_length: 16; v_call: TRBV6-6; j_call: TRBJ2-7; cdr3_aa: CASSYPTSGGSYEQYF; cdr3_nt: TGTGCCAGCAGTTACCCCACTAGCGGGGGCTCCTACGAGCAGTACTTC
d_call: NA; clone_size: NA; cdr3_length: 13; v_call: TRBV7-3; j_call: TRBJ1-1; cdr3_aa: CASSLWIDTEAFF; cdr3_nt: TGTGCCAGCAGCTTGTGGATTGACACTGAAGCTTTCTTT
d_call: NA; clone_size: many; cdr3_length: 15; v_call: TRBV24-1; j_call: TRBJ1-3; cdr3_aa: CATSEGADPGNTIYF; cdr3_nt: TGTGCCACCAGTGAGGGGGCGGATCCTGGAAACACCATATATTTT
d_call: TRBD1; clone_size: many; cdr3_length: 18; v_call: TRBV10-3; j_call: TRBJ1-6; cdr3_aa: CAISESGQGPSSNSPLHF; cdr3_nt: TGTGCCATCAGTGAGAGTGGACAGGGACCCTCCTCTAATTCACCCCTCCACTTT
d_call: NA; clone_size: many; cdr3_length: 16; v_call: TRBV28; j_call: TRBJ2-1; cdr3_aa: CASSLYGPGEGHEQFF; cdr3_nt: TGTGCCAGCAGTTTATACGGGCCAGGGGAAGGGCATGAGCAGTTCTTC
d_call: TRBD1; clone_size: NA; cdr3_length: 16; v_call: TRBV5-6; j_call: TRBJ2-1; cdr3_aa: CASSFRLTGTGDEQFF; cdr3_nt: TGTGCCAGCAGCTTTCGACTCACCGGGACAGGGGATGAGCAGTTCTTC
d_call: NA; clone_size: NA; cdr3_length: 12; v_call: TRBV3-1; j_call: TRBJ1-1; cdr3_aa: CASSAPGAEAFF; cdr3_nt: TGTGCCAGCAGCGCCCCCGGGGCTGAAGCTTTCTTT
d_call: TRBD2; clone_size: NA; cdr3_length: 18; v_call: TRBV7-2; j_call: TRBJ2-1; cdr3_aa: CASSLGLEASGLNNEQFF; cdr3_nt: TGTGCCAGCAGCTTAGGGCTAGAGGCTAGCGGATTAAACAATGAGCAGTTCTTC
d_call: TRBD2; clone_size: many; cdr3_length: 15; v_call: TRBV11-3; j_call: TRBJ2-1; cdr3_aa: CASSLGTSSYNEQFF; cdr3_nt: TGTGCCAGCAGCTTAGGGACTAGCTCCTACAATGAGCAGTTCTTC
d_call: NA; clone_size: NA; cdr3_length: 13; v_call: TRBV7-9; j_call: TRBJ2-7; cdr3_aa: CASSSVGGYEQHF; cdr3_nt: TGTGCCAGCAGCTCGGTAGGTGGCTACGAGCAGCACTTC
d_call: TRBD2; clone_size: many; cdr3_length: 14; v_call: TRBV5-6; j_call: TRBJ2-7; cdr3_aa: CASSLVLAGNKVYF; cdr3_nt: TGTGCCAGCAGCTTGGTCCTAGCGGGGAACAAAGTTTACTTC
d_call: NA; clone_size: NA; cdr3_length: 14; v_call: TRBV27; j_call: TRBJ1-5; cdr3_aa: CASSSEGGGQPQHF; cdr3_nt: TGTGCCAGCAGTTCAGAGGGGGGCGGTCAGCCCCAGCATTTT
d_call: TRBD1; clone_size: many; cdr3_length: 16; v_call: TRBV11-2; j_call: TRBJ2-3; cdr3_aa: CASSLVNTGGTDTQYF; cdr3_nt: TGTGCCAGCAGCTTAGTTAACACAGGGGGAACAGATACGCAGTATTTT
d_call: NA; clone_size: many; cdr3_length: 13; v_call: TRBV29-1; j_call: TRBJ2-1; cdr3_aa: CSAARDGNNEQFF; cdr3_nt: TGCAGCGCTGCTAGGGACGGAAACAATGAGCAGTTCTTC
d_call: TRBD2; clone_size: NA; cdr3_length: 16; v_call: TRBV12-3/TRBV12-4; j_call: TRBJ2-3; cdr3_aa: CASSSGEGRHTDTQYF; cdr3_nt: TGTGCCAGCAGCAGTGGGGAGGGGCGACACACAGATACGCAGTATTTT
d_call: TRBD1; clone_size: NA; cdr3_length: 13; v_call: TRBV20-1; j_call: TRBJ1-1; cdr3_aa: CSADRGENTEAFF; cdr3_nt: TGCAGTGCTGACAGGGGGGAGAACACTGAAGCTTTCTTT
d_call: TRBD1; clone_size: NA; cdr3_length: 14; v_call: TRBV28; j_call: TRBJ1-4; cdr3_aa: CASTTGGGSEKLFF; cdr3_nt: TGTGCCAGCACGACAGGGGGTGGGAGTGAAAAACTGTTTTTT
d_call: NA; clone_size: NA; cdr3_length: 13; v_call: TRBV5-1; j_call: TRBJ1-6; cdr3_aa: CASSSRVDSPLHF; cdr3_nt: TGCGCCAGCAGCTCAAGGGTGGACTCACCCCTTCACTTT
d_call: NA; clone_size: many; cdr3_length: 15; v_call: TRBV5-1; j_call: TRBJ2-3; cdr3_aa: CASSSGQPSTDTQYF; cdr3_nt: TGCGCCAGCAGCTCGGGACAACCTAGCACAGATACGCAGTATTTT
d_call: TRBD1; clone_size: many; cdr3_length: 18; v_call: TRBV3-1; j_call: TRBJ1-6; cdr3_aa: CASSLNRIKTGVGSPLHF; cdr3_nt: TGTGCCAGCAGCCTAAACCGAATAAAGACAGGGGTGGGTTCACCCCTCCACTTT
d_call: NA; clone_size: many; cdr3_length: 14; v_call: TRBV27; j_call: TRBJ2-7; cdr3_aa: CASSLSLSVGEQYF; cdr3_nt: TGTGCCAGCAGTTTATCACTCTCGGTGGGCGAGCAGTACTTC
d_call: NA; clone_size: few; cdr3_length: 16; v_call: TRBV7-9; j_call: TRBJ1-1; cdr3_aa: CASSLAVAGANTEAFF; cdr3_nt: TGTGCCAGCAGCTTAGCGGTGGCAGGGGCAAACACTGAAGCTTTCTTT
d_call: NA; clone_size: NA; cdr3_length: 13; v_call: TRBV15; j_call: TRBJ2-7; cdr3_aa: CATSRDLRYEQYF; cdr3_nt: TGTGCCACCAGCAGAGATCTCCGCTACGAGCAGTACTTC
d_call: NA; clone_size: many; cdr3_length: 12; v_call: TRBV15; j_call: TRBJ1-5; cdr3_aa: CATSQDNQPQHF; cdr3_nt: TGTGCCACCAGCCAAGATAATCAGCCCCAGCATTTT
d_call: NA; clone_size: many; cdr3_length: 13; v_call: TRBV5-8; j_call: TRBJ1-5; cdr3_aa: CASSPTGNQPQHF; cdr3_nt: TGTGCCAGCAGCCCTACAGGGAATCAGCCCCAGCATTTT
d_call: NA; clone_size: many; cdr3_length: 16; v_call: TRBV11-2; j_call: TRBJ2-3; cdr3_aa: CASSSRGGLLTDTQYF; cdr3_nt: TGTGCCAGCAGCTCCAGGGGAGGGCTCCTCACAGATACGCAGTATTTT
d_call: TRBD1; clone_size: many; cdr3_length: 17; v_call: TRBV19; j_call: TRBJ1-2; cdr3_aa: CASTPPGGQGIYYGYTF; cdr3_nt: TGTGCCAGTACCCCGCCCGGGGGACAGGGGATTTACTATGGCTACACCTTC
d_call: NA; clone_size: many; cdr3_length: 16; v_call: TRBV5-5; j_call: TRBJ2-2; cdr3_aa: CASSPRRDPNTGELFF; cdr3_nt: TGTGCCAGCAGCCCTCGGAGGGACCCGAACACCGGGGAGCTGTTTTTT
d_call: TRBD1; clone_size: many; cdr3_length: 16; v_call: TRBV3-1; j_call: TRBJ2-7; cdr3_aa: CASSRRPRDSRLGQYF; cdr3_nt: TGTGCCAGCAGCCGACGGCCTCGGGACAGTCGATTGGGGCAGTACTTC
d_call: TRBD2; clone_size: many; cdr3_length: 14; v_call: TRBV5-5; j_call: TRBJ2-7; cdr3_aa: CASSLMLAGQEQYF; cdr3_nt: TGTGCCAGCAGCTTGATGTTAGCGGGCCAAGAGCAGTACTTC
d_call: TRBD2; clone_size: NA; cdr3_length: 14; v_call: TRBV7-9; j_call: TRBJ2-1; cdr3_aa: CASSTGGGNNEQFF; cdr3_nt: TGTGCCAGCAGCACTGGGGGGGGGAACAATGAGCAGTTCTTC
d_call: NA; clone_size: many; cdr3_length: 14; v_call: TRBV6-1; j_call: TRBJ1-5; cdr3_aa: CASSGARDNQPQHF; cdr3_nt: TGTGCCAGCAGTGGGGCTAGGGACAATCAGCCCCAGCATTTT
d_call: TRBD2; clone_size: medium-sized; cdr3_length: 16; v_call: TRBV20-1; j_call: TRBJ2-1; cdr3_aa: CSARDRETSMINEQFF; cdr3_nt: TGCAGTGCTAGAGATAGGGAGACTAGCATGATAAATGAGCAGTTCTTC
d_call: TRBD1; clone_size: many; cdr3_length: 16; v_call: TRBV7-6; j_call: TRBJ2-1; cdr3_aa: CASSLATGGPYNEQFF; cdr3_nt: TGTGCCAGCAGCTTAGCGACAGGGGGTCCTTACAATGAGCAGTTCTTC
d_call: NA; clone_size: many; cdr3_length: 13; v_call: TRBV4-2; j_call: TRBJ2-1; cdr3_aa: CASSQVSRGEQFF; cdr3_nt: TGTGCCAGCAGCCAAGTATCTAGGGGTGAGCAGTTCTTC
d_call: TRBD1; clone_size: NA; cdr3_length: 17; v_call: TRBV7-2; j_call: TRBJ2-1; cdr3_aa: CASSPSRDRLINNEQFF; cdr3_nt: TGTGCCAGCAGCCCCAGCCGGGACAGGCTAATTAACAATGAGCAGTTCTTC